This T cell receptor (beta chain) emerged from a study of shared clonotypes between healthy human individuals. Study conclusions and caveats: Some clonotypes were shared by all four sorted-subset donors, while others were not shared. The non-shared ones had lower generation probabilities than the shared ones.

The method was immunoSEQ multiplex PCR; TCRdb's version includes in-frame clones alone and lacks a portion of them. The sample carries around 2.3 million clones, approximately 94% recorded once. As to this clone: Its antigen remains unidentified.

Germline CDR1 is LNHNV and CDR2 is YYDKDF (reference sequence). CDR3 length: 16 residues. V gave up 1 base and J gave up 6 bases; unmatched junction bases: 9. The receptor's source is a man in his late teens or twenties in good health. The rearrangement links TRBV15 to TRBJ2-1, with 7 bases lining up with TRBD2. The sequenced sample consisted of naive CD4+ T cells sorted from blood. Subset meaning: CD45RA+ positively selected. CDR3 coding DNA: TGTGCCACCAGCAGAGTCAGAGGACTAGTGAGCAATGAGCAGTTCTTC. Residues: CATSRVRGLVSNEQFF.